These T cell receptor beta chains were read from a single sample in a study of blood T cell repertoires in COVID-19. Sequenced by immunoSEQ multiplex PCR; TCRdb stores in-frame clones only, minus some. The table lists hundreds of thousands of clones, roughly 88% of them singletons. Sequencing used peripheral blood. The source of these receptors is a woman aged 25 to 39 with acute or convalescent COVID-19. Both conserved end residues are part of each CDR3. The D gene is left open where the match is weak. Expanded clones get a size class; other rows say once, few or many, or leave the size out.

D gene	clone size	V gene	J gene	CDR3 protein	CDR3 DNA
TRBD2	-	TRBV19	TRBJ2-7	CASSRPGAGETYEQYF	TGTGCCAGTAGTCGCCCCGGCGCGGGAGAGACCTACGAGCAGTACTTC
-	-	TRBV6-2/TRBV6-3	TRBJ1-1	CASSPFIAGGNTEAFF	TGTGCCAGCAGTCCCTTTATAGCTGGCGGGAACACTGAAGCTTTCTTT
-	-	TRBV24-1	TRBJ2-6	CATSDPTGSGANVLTF	TGTGCCACCAGTGACCCTACAGGGTCGGGGGCCAACGTCCTGACTTTC
-	few	TRBV30	TRBJ1-2	CAWNNGASSYGYTF	TGTGCCTGGAACAATGGGGCTTCGTCCTATGGCTACACCTTC
-	-	TRBV5-6	TRBJ1-4	CASSSAGGFATNEKLFF	TGTGCCAGCAGCTCAGCTGGCGGTTTCGCAACTAATGAAAAACTGTTTTTT
-	-	TRBV19	TRBJ1-5	CASRITGYNQPQHF	TGTGCCAGTAGGATAACAGGGTACAATCAGCCCCAGCATTTT
TRBD1	-	TRBV5-1	TRBJ1-1	CASSFGLGQGDAEAFF	TGCGCCAGCAGCTTTGGGCTAGGACAGGGGGATGCTGAAGCTTTCTTT
TRBD1	-	TRBV30	TRBJ1-2	CARGAGGTYGYTF	TGTGCAAGAGGAGCAGGGGGCACCTATGGCTACACCTTC
-	-	TRBV10-2	TRBJ1-5	CASSEFSGVSNQPQHF	TGCGCCAGCAGTGAATTCAGCGGGGTAAGCAATCAGCCCCAGCATTTT
TRBD1	-	TRBV29-1	TRBJ1-2	CSVSGTGGYGYTF	TGCAGCGTTTCCGGGACAGGGGGCTATGGCTACACCTTC
TRBD1	-	TRBV9	TRBJ1-2	CASSEGDSNYGYTF	TGTGCCAGCAGCGAAGGGGACAGCAACTATGGCTACACCTTC
-	-	TRBV25-1	TRBJ1-5	CASSGLGHFNQPQHF	TGTGCCAGCAGTGGATTGGGACATTTCAATCAGCCCCAGCATTTT
TRBD1	-	TRBV5-6	TRBJ2-2	CASSWTGRTNTGELFF	TGTGCCAGCAGCTGGACAGGCCGAACGAACACCGGGGAGCTGTTTTTT
-	-	TRBV25-1	TRBJ2-3	CASSDRLADTQYF	TGTGCCAGCAGTGACCGGCTAGCCGATACGCAGTATTTT
-	-	TRBV11-3	TRBJ2-7	CASSLFSGTAEQYF	TGTGCCAGCAGCTTATTTTCAGGCACAGCCGAGCAGTACTTC
-	-	TRBV5-6	TRBJ1-4	CASTPGVGNEKLFF	TGTGCCAGCACCCCAGGGGTGGGGAATGAAAAACTGTTTTTT
TRBD2	-	TRBV10-2	TRBJ2-7	CASNLAGAYEQYF	TGCGCCAGCAACCTAGCGGGAGCTTACGAGCAGTACTTC
TRBD2	once	TRBV27	TRBJ2-6	CASSFLPSGYSGANVLTF	TGTGCCAGCAGTTTCCTTCCTAGCGGATACTCTGGGGCCAACGTCCTGACTTTC
TRBD1	-	TRBV7-9	TRBJ2-3	CASSSQGATDTQYF	TGTGCCAGCAGCTCCCAGGGGGCCACAGATACGCAGTATTTT
-	-	TRBV10-3	TRBJ1-1	CAISEIRVNTEAFF	TGTGCCATCAGTGAAATCAGGGTGAACACTGAAGCTTTCTTT
-	-	TRBV20-1	TRBJ2-1	CSASLADYNEQFF	TGCAGTGCTAGTTTAGCGGACTACAATGAGCAGTTCTTC
TRBD2	-	TRBV6-5	TRBJ2-1	CASSLAGGEQFF	TGTGCCAGCAGTTTGGCGGGAGGGGAGCAGTTCTTC
TRBD2	-	TRBV3-1/TRBV3-2	TRBJ2-5	CASSQDWASGRAEETQYF	TGTGCCAGCAGCCAAGATTGGGCTAGCGGGAGGGCCGAAGAGACCCAGTACTTC
-	-	TRBV4-3	TRBJ2-7	CASSQDPGGTYEQYF	TGCGCCAGCAGCCAAGATCCAGGGGGGACCTACGAGCAGTACTTC
TRBD2	-	TRBV10-3	TRBJ2-1	CAIGGGRAGSEQFF	TGTGCCATCGGTGGCGGGAGGGCCGGGAGTGAGCAGTTCTTC
-	once	TRBV2	TRBJ2-5	CASSEFEGRETQYF	TGTGCCAGCAGTGAATTCGAGGGCAGGGAGACCCAGTACTTC
-	few	TRBV30	TRBJ2-2	CAWTRRGGELFF	TGTGCCTGGACGAGGAGGGGCGGGGAGCTGTTTTTT
-	-	TRBV19	TRBJ2-7	CASSMGTGTYEQYF	TGTGCCAGTAGTATGGGGACTGGAACCTACGAGCAGTACTTC
TRBD2	-	TRBV4-3	TRBJ2-7	CASSQDRLAGVYEQYF	TGCGCCAGCAGCCAAGATCGACTAGCGGGGGTTTACGAGCAGTACTTC
TRBD1	-	TRBV5-1	TRBJ1-3	CASSSGQGNTIYF	TGCGCCAGCAGCTCGGGACAGGGAAACACCATATATTTT
-	-	TRBV10-3	TRBJ1-5	CAISDEGSNQPQHF	TGTGCCATCAGTGATGAGGGAAGCAATCAGCCCCAGCATTTT
TRBD2	-	TRBV10-1	TRBJ2-2	CASVNPQREPHLNTGELFF	TGCGCCAGCGTGAACCCCCAGCGGGAGCCCCATTTAAACACCGGGGAGCTGTTTTTT
TRBD1	-	TRBV7-2	TRBJ2-3	CASSFTGTGSSTQYF	TGTGCCAGCAGTTTTACCGGGACAGGGTCATCTACGCAGTATTTT
TRBD2	-	TRBV6-1	TRBJ2-7	CASSDKLLAGVDEQYF	TGTGCCAGCAGTGATAAATTACTAGCGGGAGTAGACGAGCAGTACTTC
-	once	TRBV10-2	TRBJ1-2	CASTPQGLYGYTF	TGCGCCAGCACACCCCAGGGGCTCTATGGCTACACCTTC
TRBD2	-	TRBV11-3	TRBJ2-7	CASSNRDSWTSAASYEQYF	TGTGCCAGCAGCAATCGGGACTCCTGGACTAGCGCAGCGAGTTACGAGCAGTACTTC
-	-	TRBV11-2	TRBJ2-6	CASSLTAFSGANVLTF	TGTGCCAGCAGCTTGACAGCATTCTCTGGGGCCAACGTCCTGACTTTC
-	-	TRBV5-1	TRBJ1-2	CASSLGNNYGYTF	TGCGCCAGCAGCTTGGGTAATAACTATGGCTACACCTTC
-	-	TRBV7-8	TRBJ1-1	CASSLTGKGTEAFF	TGTGCCAGCAGCCTAACAGGGAAAGGTACTGAAGCTTTCTTT
-	-	TRBV30	TRBJ2-7	CAWSVGQPRAHYEQYF	TGTGCCTGGAGTGTAGGACAGCCAAGGGCGCACTACGAGCAGTACTTC
TRBD1	-	TRBV10-2	TRBJ1-5	CASRGTAMSNQPQHF	TGCGCCAGCAGGGGGACAGCTATGAGCAATCAGCCCCAGCATTTT
-	-	TRBV24-1	TRBJ1-2	CATSPTDF	TGTGCCACCAGTCCAACAGATTTC
-	-	TRBV20-1	TRBJ2-7	CSASIAHRHEQYF	TGCAGTGCTAGTATAGCGCACCGGCACGAGCAGTACTTC
-	-	TRBV6-2/TRBV6-3	TRBJ2-1	CASSRTGSPYNEQFF	TGTGCCAGCAGCCGAACAGGGTCCCCCTACAATGAGCAGTTCTTC
-	-	TRBV5-1	TRBJ2-5	CASSLRGTDQETQYF	TGCGCCAGCAGCTTGCGGGGGACAGACCAAGAGACCCAGTACTTC
-	-	TRBV6-5	TRBJ2-7	CASSYGQGLSYEQYF	TGTGCCAGCAGTTACGGGCAGGGCCTTTCCTACGAGCAGTACTTC
-	-	TRBV3-1/TRBV3-2	TRBJ1-4	CASSQYVSATNEKLFF	TGTGCCAGCAGCCAATATGTGTCAGCAACTAATGAAAAACTGTTTTTT
TRBD2	-	TRBV7-8	TRBJ2-1	CASSLMQRETYNEQFF	TGTGCCAGCAGCTTAATGCAGCGGGAGACCTACAATGAGCAGTTCTTC
-	-	TRBV27	TRBJ2-7	CASSFVVGSYEQYF	TGTGCCAGCAGTTTTGTAGTTGGCTCCTACGAGCAGTACTTC
-	-	TRBV12-1	TRBJ2-7	CASSPTGLAGDEQYF	TGTGCCAGCAGCCCCACGGGACTAGCGGGAGACGAGCAGTACTTC
TRBD1	few	TRBV6-4	TRBJ2-1	CASSDSTGGYNEQFF	TGTGCCAGCAGTGACTCGACAGGGGGCTACAATGAGCAGTTCTTC
-	-	TRBV7-9	TRBJ2-1	CASSLVEDNEQFF	TGTGCCAGCAGCTTAGTTGAGGACAATGAGCAGTTCTTC
-	-	TRBV27	TRBJ2-3	CASSYGVPTDTQYF	TGTGCCAGCAGTTACGGGGTACCCACAGATACGCAGTATTTT
TRBD1	-	TRBV5-5	TRBJ2-3	CASSPRDREFTDTQYF	TGTGCCAGCAGCCCCCGGGACAGGGAGTTCACAGATACGCAGTATTTT